This T cell receptor (beta chain) was captured in a study of T cells in Graves' hyperthyroidism and ophthalmopathy. Study-level findings and limits: Stable hyperthyroidism and ophthalmopathy were separated using 13 V-J signatures. Peripheral blood also featured most of the thyroid clonotypes expanded above 0.001. Ophthalmopathy was predicted by the model a median of roughly 6.7 months ahead of onset.

Together with thyroid ultrasound, orbital computed tomography, serum thyroxine and TRAb, clinical symptoms were used for diagnoses. Template material for amplifying TCR beta CDR3 regions consisted of RNA transcripts. HTBI primers were the set used in a first-round RT-PCR of the TCR CDR3. Each CDR3 protein is one row after TCRdb ran MiXCR on the multiplex PCR reads. The repertoire holds 40,000 to 55,000 distinct CDR3 sequences, with more than 40% as singletons. Concerning this clonotype: The antigen is not known.

Germline V gene lookup returns CDR1 SNHLY and CDR2 FYNNEI. CDR3 length: 15 amino acids. V was clipped by 3 bases and J by 1 base; unmatched bases: 5. The V and J genes are TRBV2 and TRBJ2-7; 8 bases agree with TRBD1. This TCR was sampled from a woman between 50 and 59 years old with Graves' hyperthyroidism. Sequenced sample: peripheral blood or thyroid tissue (not recorded which). The CDR3 reads CASSDSGGRSYEQYF. For the CDR3, the DNA is TGTGCCAGCAGTGATTCAGGGGGCAGGTCCTACGAGCAGTACTTC. Full variable domain (outside the CDR3, taken from reference TRBV2 and TRBJ2-7): EPEVTQTPSHQVTQMGQEVILRCVPISNHLYFYWYRQILGQKVEFLVSFYNNEISEKSEIFDDQFSVERPDGSNFTLKIRSTKLEDSAMYFCASSDSGGRSYEQYFGPGTRLTVT.